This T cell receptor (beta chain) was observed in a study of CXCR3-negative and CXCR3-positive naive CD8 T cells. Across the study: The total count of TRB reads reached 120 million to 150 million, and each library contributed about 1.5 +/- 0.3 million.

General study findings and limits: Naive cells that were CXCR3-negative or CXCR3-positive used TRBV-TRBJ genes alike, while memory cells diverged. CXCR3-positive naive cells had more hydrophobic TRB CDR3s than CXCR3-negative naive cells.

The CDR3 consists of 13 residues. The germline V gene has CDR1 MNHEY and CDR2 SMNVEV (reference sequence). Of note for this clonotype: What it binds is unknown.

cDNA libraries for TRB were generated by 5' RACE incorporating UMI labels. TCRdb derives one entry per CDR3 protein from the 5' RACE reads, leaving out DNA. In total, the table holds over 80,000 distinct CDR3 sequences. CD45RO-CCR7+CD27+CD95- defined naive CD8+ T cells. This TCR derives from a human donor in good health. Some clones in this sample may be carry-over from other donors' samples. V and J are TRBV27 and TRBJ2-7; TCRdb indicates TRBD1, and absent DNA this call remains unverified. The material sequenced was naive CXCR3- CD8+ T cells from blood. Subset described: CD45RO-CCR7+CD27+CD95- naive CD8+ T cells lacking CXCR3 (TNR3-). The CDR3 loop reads CASSLSPGDEQYF.